A single sample gave rise to the 27 T cell receptor beta chains below, sequenced in a study of blood T cell repertoires in COVID-19. The table came from immunoSEQ multiplex PCR; TCRdb's copy has only in-frame clones and leaves some out. This table has about 280,000 clones, nearly 90% appearing once. The specimen was PBMCs or T cells enriched from blood (not recorded which). These receptors originate from a woman aged 18-29 years with acute COVID-19.

The rearrangement links TRBV19 to TRBJ2-5, with D hard to call. The CDR3 covers 13 residues. V lost 6 bases and J lost 5, with 13 bases in between. CDR1 is LNHDA, CDR2 SQIVND, per germline (reference sequence). The DNA for the CDR3 is TGTGCCAGTAGCAATACGAGGTCCGAGACCCAGTACTTC. Translation gives CASSNTRSETQYF.

The rearrangement uses TRBV15 and TRBJ2-5; tentative D call: TRBD1 (6 bases). The CDR3 contains 13 residues. Trimming left V 5 bases short and J 5 bases short, with 12 bases between. Germline assignment: CDR1 LNHNV and CDR2 YYDKDF (reference sequence). The CDR3 sequence is CATSGQTGETQYF. DNA of the CDR3: TGTGCCACCAGCGGACAGACGGGGGAGACCCAGTACTTC.

J is TRBJ1-2 and V is TRBV6-6; TRBD1 is a possible D gene (5 bases). This CDR3 spans 14 amino acids. Trimming took 7 bases from V and 4 from J, leaving 16 bases between them. CDR1 is MNHNY and CDR2 is SVGAGI in the germline V gene (reference sequence). This CDR3 is CASTTSQGSYGYTF. CDR3 sequence (DNA): TGTGCCAGCACGACAAGTCAGGGTTCCTATGGCTACACCTTC.

This clone has just one count. This chain uses TRBV7-6 with TRBJ1-4; D may be TRBD1 (5 bases). Trimming stripped 1 base from V and 3 bases from J, with 9 bases between. CDR3 length equals 15 residues. The germline CDR1 and CDR2 sequences are SGHVS and FNYEAQ. The CDR3 DNA follows: TGTGCCAGCAGCTTAGGCCCAGGGCCTAATGAAAAACTGTTTTTT. Its translation: CASSLGPGPNEKLFF.

V is TRBV5-1 and J is TRBJ1-2; 7 nucleotides agree with TRBD1. Germline values: CDR1 SGHRS, CDR2 YFSETQ. CDR3 size: 14 residues. Trimming cost V 4 bases and J 4 bases; bases outside gene matches: 7. The CDR3 nucleotides are TGCGCCAGCAGCGGGGACAGTCTCAGCTATGGCTACACCTTC. Amino acids: CASSGDSLSYGYTF.

This chain joins TRBV19 and TRBJ2-2; no clear D. The CDR3 runs to 14 residues. The ends were cut back, 7 bases at V and 4 bases at J, with 13 bases in the middle. The germline V gene has CDR1 LNHDA and CDR2 SQIVND (reference sequence). CDR3 sequence reads: CASMLVSGTGELFF. CDR3 bases: TGTGCCAGTATGCTAGTTTCCGGCACCGGGGAGCTGTTTTTT.

The V gene is TRBV9, the J gene TRBJ1-3; no reliable D call. The germline V and J ends were trimmed by 4 bases and 4 bases, with 15 bases remaining between them. This CDR3 is built from 15 residues. Germline CDR1 and CDR2: SGDLS and YYNGEE. The DNA of the CDR3 is TGTGCCAGCAGCCCCCTACAGAAATTAGGAAACACCATATATTTT. The encoded protein is CASSPLQKLGNTIYF.

This sequence joins TRBV11-2 and TRBJ2-7; 16 nucleotides line up with TRBD2. V was clipped by 8 bases and J by 6 bases; unmatched bases: 10. This CDR3 spans 16 amino acids. Germline V CDR1 and CDR2: SGHAT, FQNNGV. CDR3 in amino acids: CASSGTSGRAVREQYF. CDR3 in DNA: TGTGCCAGCTCCGGGACTAGCGGGAGGGCCGTCCGCGAGCAGTACTTC. The full variable domain, rest sourced from reference TRBV11-2 and TRBJ2-7, is EAGVAQSPRYKIIEKRQSVAFWCNPISGHATLYWYQQILGQGPKLLIQFQNNGVVDDSQLPKDRFSAERLKGVDSTLKIQPAKLEDSAVYLCASSGTSGRAVREQYFGPGTRLTVT.

The chain couples TRBV7-2 to TRBJ1-5; 9 bases line up with TRBD1. There are 15 residues in the CDR3. Looked up from germline, CDR1 is SGHTA and CDR2 is FQGNSA. The V and J ends lost 1 base and 6 bases, in that order; junction bases with no gene match: 4. This chain's CDR3 is CASSLGDREIQPQHF. For the CDR3, the DNA is TGTGCCAGCAGCTTAGGGGACAGGGAGATTCAGCCCCAGCATTTT.

The V and J genes are TRBV3-1 (or the pseudogene TRBV3-2) and TRBJ2-2; 11 bases are a match to TRBD2. The V gene end was trimmed by 4 bases and the J gene end by 0 bases; junction bases not matched to a gene: 10. Per germline, CDR1 LGHDT and CDR2 YNNKEL (reference sequence). This CDR3 spans 19 amino acids. The CDR3 coding sequence is TGTGCCAGCAGCCTATCAACTAGCGGGAGTTACGCGAACACCGGGGAGCTGTTTTTT. Translated, it gives CASSLSTSGSYANTGELFF.

This clone was detected a few times. The CDR3 protein is CASGGLSTDTQYF. The DNA for the CDR3 is TGTGCCAGTGGAGGACTCAGCACAGATACGCAGTATTTT. The chain uses TRBV18 and TRBJ2-3, with D possibly matching TRBD2 (5 bases). CDR1 is KGHSH, CDR2 LQKENI, per germline. The CDR3 covers 13 residues. Trimming cost V 9 bases and J 0 bases, with 10 bases left between them.

V usage is TRBV5-4 and J usage is TRBJ2-7; 10 bases fit TRBD2. Germline trimming cut 5 bases from V and 0 bases from J; bases unmatched to any gene: 5. The CDR3 is made up of 15 amino acids. Per the germline V gene, CDR1 is SGHNT and CDR2 is YYREEE (reference sequence). Written as DNA, the CDR3 is TGTGCCAGCAGTAGTACTAGCGGGGACTCCTACGAGCAGTACTTC. Translated: CASSSTSGDSYEQYF.

The chain carries TRBV27 and TRBJ1-2; D perhaps matches TRBD1 (6 bases). The CDR3 is made up of 15 amino acids. Trimming shortened V by 5 bases and J by 3 bases, and 16 bases separated the two germline ends. The germline CDR1 and CDR2 sequences are MNHEY and SMNVEV (reference sequence). The CDR3 is CASSPHRTGHYGYTF. The CDR3 region has the DNA TGTGCCAGCAGTCCGCATAGAACAGGGCACTATGGCTACACCTTC.

This clone occurred a few times. The V and J genes are TRBV5-4 and TRBJ2-1, with TRBD2 matching 8 bases. The CDR3 contains 14 residues. Germline CDR1 and CDR2: SGHNT and YYREEE (reference sequence). Trimming at V came to 4 bases and at J to 8 bases, leaving 8 bases not matched to a gene. The CDR3, as DNA: TGTGCCAGCAGCGATGTAGCGGGACCGTATGAGCAGTTCTTC. Protein product: CASSDVAGPYEQFF.

The chain has TRBV11-2 and TRBJ1-1; 8 bases agree with TRBD1. The CDR3 runs 17 residues. Looked up from germline, CDR1 is SGHAT and CDR2 is FQNNGV. V shed 5 bases and J 5 bases; nucleotides not matched to a gene: 16. CDR3 in DNA: TGTGCCAGCAGCCGGTCGGGACAGGTGTTGGTGGGTACTGAAGCTTTCTTT. Protein product: CASSRSGQVLVGTEAFF.

This clone has just one count. J is TRBJ1-5 and V is TRBV27; tentatively, D is TRBD1 (6 bases). Trimming took 3 bases from V and 5 from J, leaving 11 bases between them. Germline lookup yields CDR1 MNHEY and CDR2 SMNVEV (reference sequence). The CDR3 is 14 residues long. This CDR3 is CASSLSGADQPQHF. Written as DNA, the CDR3 is TGTGCCAGCAGTTTGTCAGGGGCTGATCAGCCCCAGCATTTT.

This clone appeared once. This chain links TRBV25-1 with TRBJ1-6; D possibly corresponds to TRBD1 (6 bases). V was cut by 3 bases and J by 5 bases, with 8 bases left in between. The CDR3 has 14 amino acids. CDR1 MGHDK and CDR2 SYGVNS come from the germline V gene. CDR3 in DNA: TGTGCCAGCAGTGATAGGGGGAATAATTCACCCCTCCACTTT. This codes for CASSDRGNNSPLHF.

The CDR3 loop is CSVEDRDTEAFF. In DNA form, the CDR3 reads TGCAGCGTTGAAGACAGGGACACTGAAGCTTTCTTT. The rearrangement uses TRBV29-1 and TRBJ1-1; weak D call: TRBD1 (5 bases). The CDR3 covers 12 residues. V lost 0 bases to trimming and J lost 3 bases, with 5 bases between them. CDR1 is SQVTM and CDR2 is ANQGSEA in the germline V gene.

This chain connects TRBV28 to TRBJ1-5; D is perhaps TRBD1 (6 bases). Trimming shortened V by 6 bases and J by 5 bases, and 14 bases separated the two germline ends. The CDR3 runs 14 residues. CDR1 is MDHEN and CDR2 is SYDVKM in the germline V gene. CDR3 coding DNA: TGTGCCAGCAGGGGACGGACAGCTTATCAGCCCCAGCATTTT. It yields the protein CASRGRTAYQPQHF.

For the CDR3, the DNA is TGTGCCAGCTCCTTCTCAGGGGGCCTAAATTCACCCCTCCACTTT. Translated, it gives CASSFSGGLNSPLHF. The chain links TRBV27 to TRBJ1-6; 8 bases line up with TRBD1. Germline lookup yields CDR1 MNHEY and CDR2 SMNVEV (reference sequence). Trimming took 8 bases from V and 7 from J; bases not matched to a gene: 10. The CDR3 sequence is 15 residues long.

This chain joins TRBV21-1 and TRBJ1-1; the DNA was not used to check the table's D call, TRBD1. TRBV21-1 is described as a pseudogene. CDR3 size: 15 residues. The CDR3, as DNA: TGTGCCAGCAGACGTCGACAGGGTAGAGACACTGAAGCTTTCTTT. It yields the protein CASRRRQGRDTEAFF.

This chain joins TRBV10-2 and TRBJ2-7; maybe TRBD1 (7 bases). V was trimmed by 7 bases and J by 3 bases, leaving 19 bases between them. CDR1 and CDR2 from the germline V gene are WSHSY and SAAADI. The CDR3 is 15 amino acids. The CDR3: CASILGQGGIYEQYF. The CDR3, as DNA: TGCGCCAGCATCCTTGGGCAGGGGGGAATCTACGAGCAGTACTTC.

The rearrangement joins TRBV19 to TRBJ1-5, with unresolved D. There are 13 residues in the CDR3. Germline V gene lookup returns CDR1 LNHDA and CDR2 SQIVND (reference sequence). Between the trimmed V and J ends, which lost 6 bases and 6 bases, there was a span of 12 bases. The CDR3 DNA sequence: TGTGCCAGTAGCCCCGGTTGGAGTCAGCCCCAGCATTTT. The encoded protein is CASSPGWSQPQHF.

This chain uses TRBV6-5 with TRBJ1-1, with D possibly TRBD1 on 6 matching bases. This CDR3 is 15 amino acids long. Germline-derived CDR1 and CDR2 are MNHEY and SVGAGI. Trimming shortened V by 1 base and J by 2 bases, and 11 bases separated the two germline ends. The CDR3 DNA reads TGTGCCAGCAGTTACTTCCCGGACAGAAACACTGAAGCTTTCTTT. This encodes CASSYFPDRNTEAFF.

The rearrangement joins TRBV7-3 to TRBJ2-7; D remains unclear. V lost 1 base, J lost 5 bases, and 12 bases lay in between. Germline-derived CDR1 and CDR2 are SGHTA and FQGTGA. The CDR3 runs 14 residues. The CDR3, as DNA: TGTGCCAGCAGCTTAAGTGGAGTAACCCACGAGCAGTACTTC. It is translated as CASSLSGVTHEQYF.

The chain is built from TRBV4-1 and TRBJ2-7, with 11 bases identical to TRBD2. Germline V gene lookup returns CDR1 MGHRA and CDR2 YSYEKL. With 2 bases clipped from V and 7 bases from J, the junction kept 4 bases outside the gene matches. The CDR3 length is 14 residues. In DNA, the CDR3 is TGCGCCAGCAGCCAACCCCTAGCGGGAGGAGAGCAGTACTTC. It yields the protein CASSQPLAGGEQYF.

This chain joins TRBV28 and TRBJ1-1; 9 bases line up with TRBD1. J was trimmed by 3 bases and V by 3 bases; bases with no gene match: 5. Germline V gene sequence: CDR1 MDHEN, CDR2 SYDVKM. The CDR3 consists of 15 residues. CDR3 bases: TGTGCCAGCAGTTTGACAGGGGGGTGGGACACTGAAGCTTTCTTT. This translates into CASSLTGGWDTEAFF.